Given below is one T cell receptor beta chain in context. Its antigen is currently unknown. Sequenced by immunoSEQ multiplex PCR; TCRdb stores in-frame clones only, minus some. The sample has 65,000 to 100,000 clones; more than 70% are singletons. The data originate from a study of T cell responses to AZD1222 COVID-19 vaccine. Germline CDR1 SGHRS, CDR2 YFSETQ. The CDR3 is 15 residues long. V lost 5 bases to trimming and J lost 2 bases, with 17 bases between them. Findings of the study overall: Females made up more of the donors, who were largely white British, and clonal diversity may have come out too low. The study found Spike-specific TCR breadth and depth rose after two AZD1222 doses.

The chain is built from TRBV5-1 and TRBJ2-7, with D possibly matching TRBD1 (6 bases). This sample comprised peripheral blood, obtained 28 days after the second AZD1222 dose. The sequence came from an adult who received the AZD1222 COVID-19 vaccine. CDR3 in DNA: TGCGCCAGCAGATCCCAAGGGGGACGAGCCTACGAGCAGTACTTC. Encoded protein: CASRSQGGRAYEQYF.